This is a list of T cell receptor beta chains from one sample in a study of Ad26.COV2.S vaccination and SARS-CoV-2 variants. Assay: immunoSEQ multiplex PCR; the TCRdb copy retains only in-frame clones and omits some. The table includes some 340,000 clones, 70% to 90% detected once. Specimen: peripheral blood, collected in a trial of Ad26.COV2.S vaccine versus placebo. The receptors come from a person aged 18-60 years who received the Ad26.COV2.S COVID-19 vaccine or a placebo. The CDR3 runs from the conserved cysteine through the conserved F or W. The D gene is left open where the match is weak. Clone size is not always given. Where it is, it says once, few, many or a class for expanded clones.

cdr3_nt	cdr3_aa	j_call	v_call	d_call	clone_size
TGTGCCAGCAGTAGGCCCAGAAACACTGAAGCTTTCTTT	CASSRPRNTEAFF	TRBJ1-1	TRBV6-5	-	-
TGTGCCTGGAGTGTAGAGACAGGTGGAGGCTACACCTTC	CAWSVETGGGYTF	TRBJ1-2	TRBV30	-	-
TGTGCCAGCAGCCAAGATAGCGCAGGGGGCGATGAGCAGTTCTTC	CASSQDSAGGDEQFF	TRBJ2-1	TRBV4-2	TRBD1	-
TGTGCCAGCAGCCCCGCCGGGACCTACGAGCAGTACTTC	CASSPAGTYEQYF	TRBJ2-7	TRBV6-2/TRBV6-3	-	-
TGTGCCAGCAGCTCGGACGGGAACACCGGGGAGCTGTTTTTT	CASSSDGNTGELFF	TRBJ2-2	TRBV5-4	-	-
TGCGCCAGCAGCTTGGACCCCAACTATGTCACTGAAGCTTTCTTT	CASSLDPNYVTEAFF	TRBJ1-1	TRBV5-1	-	-
TGTGCCAGCAGTGAGAAGGGACAGGGGTACAATGAGCAGTTCTTC	CASSEKGQGYNEQFF	TRBJ2-1	TRBV27	TRBD1	-
TGTGCCAGCAGTGACAGGGTTCTCCTCCACTTT	CASSDRVLLHF	TRBJ1-6	TRBV6-1	-	-
TGTGCCTGGAGCGCAACCTGGAGGGGCTACACCTTC	CAWSATWRGYTF	TRBJ1-2	TRBV30	-	-
TGTGCCAGCAGCTTGGGTTCTGGTCCTGGGGGGGCTTTCTTT	CASSLGSGPGGAFF	TRBJ1-1	TRBV5-5	-	-
TGTGCCAGCAGCCAAGATAATCTAGCGGAAGAGACCCAGTACTTC	CASSQDNLAEETQYF	TRBJ2-5	TRBV3-1/TRBV3-2	TRBD2	-
TGTGCCAGCTCACCATTGGACAGCCCGAATGAAAAACTGTTTTTT	CASSPLDSPNEKLFF	TRBJ1-4	TRBV18	-	-
TGTGCCAGCAGCCAGACAGGACACTATGGCTACACCTTC	CASSQTGHYGYTF	TRBJ1-2	TRBV5-4	-	-
TGTGCCAGCAGTTACTCGCGGGGGGGCTCCTACGAGCAGTACTTC	CASSYSRGGSYEQYF	TRBJ2-7	TRBV6-5	TRBD2	-
TGTGCCAGCTCACCGGGGGAGGGTTCCTACGAGCAGTACTTC	CASSPGEGSYEQYF	TRBJ2-7	TRBV18	TRBD2	-
TGTGCCAGCAGCCAAGCTGGGTTTAGCTCCTACAATGAGCAGTTCTTC	CASSQAGFSSYNEQFF	TRBJ2-1	TRBV14	-	-
TGTGCCAGCAGCTTAGTAGGGGGGTCCCTCTACAATGAGCAGTTCTTC	CASSLVGGSLYNEQFF	TRBJ2-1	TRBV11-2	-	-
TGTGCCAGCAGTTTTAATCCAGGGAACACTGAAGCTTTCTTT	CASSFNPGNTEAFF	TRBJ1-1	TRBV7-2	-	-
TGTGCCAGCAGCGTAGTGGCGGGGGGCTCCTACGAGCAGTACTTC	CASSVVAGGSYEQYF	TRBJ2-7	TRBV9	TRBD2	-
TGTGCCAGCAGGGTCAGGATTTACACTGAAGCTTTCTTT	CASRVRIYTEAFF	TRBJ1-1	TRBV27	-	-
TGCAGTGGGGTGGGGTATCGGGGCTTC	CSGVGYRGF	TRBJ1-2	TRBV20-1	-	-
TGTGCCAGCAGTGGGACAGGTGCTGGCAATCAGCCCCAGCATTTT	CASSGTGAGNQPQHF	TRBJ1-5	TRBV25-1	TRBD1	-
TGTGCCATAATGACAGGGGACTACGAGCAGTACTTC	CAIMTGDYEQYF	TRBJ2-7	TRBV10-3	TRBD1	few
TGTGCCAGTAGTATCCTACAGGGGAAGTGGACTGAAGCTTTCTTT	CASSILQGKWTEAFF	TRBJ1-1	TRBV19	TRBD1	once
TGTGCCAGTAGCTTCGGGACAGGGGTGACGCGGGGCACTGAAGCTTTCTTT	CASSFGTGVTRGTEAFF	TRBJ1-1	TRBV19	TRBD1	-
TGTGCCATCAGTGACCCCGACAGAGACTATGGCTACACCTTC	CAISDPDRDYGYTF	TRBJ1-2	TRBV10-3	-	-
TGTGCCAGCAGCCGAGGACAGGGCCCTAACTATGGCTACACCTTC	CASSRGQGPNYGYTF	TRBJ1-2	TRBV13	TRBD1	-
TGTGCCAGCAGCCGGCCGATGGCCTACAATGAGCAGTTCTTC	CASSRPMAYNEQFF	TRBJ2-1	TRBV27	-	-
TGTGCCAGCTCACCGGATGTAGGGGGCTACGAGCAGTACTTC	CASSPDVGGYEQYF	TRBJ2-7	TRBV18	-	-
TGCGCCAGCAGCCTACGACAGCCCTCGGAAGAGCAGTTCTTC	CASSLRQPSEEQFF	TRBJ2-1	TRBV5-1	-	-
TGCGCCAGCAGCCACCCAGGGGACGAGCAGTACTTC	CASSHPGDEQYF	TRBJ2-7	TRBV4-3	-	-
TGTGCCAGCAGGGGCAGTTCCCCTGAAGCTTTCTTT	CASRGSSPEAFF	TRBJ1-1	TRBV12-3/TRBV12-4	-	-
TGCAGCGCCTGGACAGGGCAGAACTTCGAGCAGTACTTC	CSAWTGQNFEQYF	TRBJ2-7	TRBV29-1	TRBD1	-
TGCGCCAGCCTGGGGGGGAGGCAAGAGACCCAGTACTTC	CASLGGRQETQYF	TRBJ2-5	TRBV10-2	TRBD2	-
TGTGCCAGCAGCTTAACTGCCTCTTGGGAGCAGTACTTC	CASSLTASWEQYF	TRBJ2-7	TRBV7-2	-	-
TGCGCCAGCAGCCAAGGGGCAAACACTGAAGCTTTCTTT	CASSQGANTEAFF	TRBJ1-1	TRBV4-1	-	-
TGTGCCAGCAGTTTCCAGGGACAGGGAAATTCACCCCTCCACTTT	CASSFQGQGNSPLHF	TRBJ1-6	TRBV6-5	TRBD1	-
TGTGCCAGCAGCTTAAGTGGTACAGGGGGCCAGGATGAGCAGTTCTTC	CASSLSGTGGQDEQFF	TRBJ2-1	TRBV7-3	TRBD1	-